Listed below are T cell receptor beta chains from one sample, sequenced in a study of radiotherapy plus CTLA-4 blockade in lung cancer. The assay was immunoSEQ multiplex PCR, and TCRdb's table has in-frame clones only and misses some. The sample lists tens of thousands of clones; about 70% were seen once. The source material was peripheral blood, sampled from a patient treated with radiotherapy plus ipilimumab. The receptors shown here come from a human donor with non-small cell lung cancer whose response to radiotherapy plus ipilimumab could not be evaluated. CDR3s include the opening cysteine and the closing phenylalanine or tryptophan. The D gene is left open where the match is weak. The size of a clone is reported for some rows only, either as once, few or many, or as a class for expanded clones.

d_call	clone_size	v_call	j_call	cdr3_aa	cdr3_nt
TRBD2	few	TRBV2	TRBJ2-7	CASQGLAGYYEQYF	TGTGCCAGCCAGGGACTAGCGGGATATTACGAGCAGTACTTC
-	-	TRBV9	TRBJ1-1	CASSVAGNRVGTEAFF	TGTGCCAGCAGCGTAGCTGGTAACAGGGTGGGCACTGAAGCTTTCTTT
TRBD2	-	TRBV5-1	TRBJ2-5	CASSVGLAAQETQYF	TGCGCCAGCAGCGTCGGCCTAGCGGCCCAAGAGACCCAGTACTTC
TRBD2	-	TRBV4-1	TRBJ2-2	CASSQTMTSGKDGELFF	TGCGCCAGCAGCCAGACTATGACTAGCGGGAAGGACGGGGAGCTGTTTTTT
-	few	TRBV5-5	TRBJ2-5	CASSPGRAQYF	TGTGCCAGCAGCCCCGGCCGGGCCCAGTACTTC
TRBD1	-	TRBV15	TRBJ1-4	CATSRDLGQGTEKLFF	TGTGCCACCAGCAGAGATTTGGGACAGGGTACAGAAAAACTGTTTTTT
-	-	TRBV29-1	TRBJ2-1	CSVQRPLPDNEQFF	TGCAGCGTTCAGCGGCCTCTCCCCGACAATGAGCAGTTCTTC
TRBD1	-	TRBV19	TRBJ1-1	CASRGQGTTEAFF	TGTGCCAGTAGGGGACAGGGTACGACTGAAGCTTTCTTT
TRBD2	-	TRBV5-4	TRBJ2-3	CASSLGLAYSTDTQYF	TGTGCCAGCAGCTTGGGACTAGCCTATAGCACAGATACGCAGTATTTT
TRBD1	-	TRBV18	TRBJ1-2	CASSTGQDYGYTF	TGTGCCAGCTCAACAGGACAGGACTATGGCTACACCTTC
TRBD2	-	TRBV5-4	TRBJ2-1	CASSQTSGAYNEQFF	TGTGCCAGCAGCCAGACTAGCGGGGCCTACAATGAGCAGTTCTTC
TRBD1	-	TRBV28	TRBJ2-7	CASRENRGQSYEQYF	TGTGCCAGCAGGGAAAACAGGGGGCAAAGCTACGAGCAGTACTTC
-	-	TRBV7-9	TRBJ1-4	CASSLGQGVPNEKLFF	TGTGCCAGCAGCTTAGGACAAGGGGTCCCTAATGAAAAACTGTTTTTT
-	-	TRBV11-2	TRBJ2-1	CASSSSTRLTEQFF	TGTGCCAGCAGCTCGTCGACTAGACTGACTGAGCAGTTCTTC
TRBD1	-	TRBV29-1	TRBJ1-5	CSVSLDRGFLSNQPQHF	TGCAGCGTTTCCTTGGACAGGGGGTTTTTAAGCAATCAGCCCCAGCATTTT
-	-	TRBV7-8	TRBJ1-1	CASSFLGRDTEAFF	TGTGCCAGCAGCTTTCTGGGGAGAGACACTGAAGCTTTCTTT
-	-	TRBV28	TRBJ2-1	CASSFRSEGSEQFF	TGTGCCAGCAGTTTCCGTTCAGAGGGCAGTGAGCAGTTCTTC
TRBD1	-	TRBV6-5	TRBJ1-5	CASRKQGAGQPQHF	TGTGCCAGCAGAAAACAGGGGGCCGGGCAGCCCCAGCATTTT
TRBD2	-	TRBV11-1	TRBJ2-1	CASSGGGSGAEGYNEQFF	TGTGCCAGCAGCGGCGGGGGTAGCGGGGCGGAGGGTTACAATGAGCAGTTCTTC
-	-	TRBV6-1	TRBJ2-5	CASIPTLQETQYF	TGTGCCAGCATTCCGACCCTACAGGAGACCCAGTACTTC
TRBD1	once	TRBV2	TRBJ1-2	CASTVGQVGNYGYTF	TGTGCCAGCACCGTAGGACAGGTCGGTAACTATGGCTACACCTTC
-	-	TRBV15	TRBJ2-5	CATSRDLGGSETQYF	TGTGCCACCAGCAGAGATCTAGGCGGGTCGGAGACCCAGTACTTC
TRBD1	-	TRBV28	TRBJ1-1	CASSLGTGFTEAFF	TGTGCCAGCAGTTTAGGGACAGGGTTCACTGAAGCTTTCTTT
TRBD2	-	TRBV28	TRBJ2-3	CASTTRGGPSTDTQYF	TGTGCCAGCACCACCCGGGGGGGTCCAAGCACAGATACGCAGTATTTT
-	-	TRBV7-8	TRBJ1-2	CASSPRGEMVYGYTF	TGTGCCAGCAGCCCCCGTGGGGAGATGGTCTATGGCTACACCTTC
TRBD2	-	TRBV10-3	TRBJ2-2	CAISESLLAGPNTGELFF	TGTGCCATCAGTGAGTCGCTACTAGCGGGACCGAACACCGGGGAGCTGTTTTTT
TRBD2	-	TRBV4-1	TRBJ2-3	CASSRQREVSTDTQYF	TGCGCCAGCAGCCGTCAGCGGGAGGTTAGCACAGATACGCAGTATTTT
-	-	TRBV7-9	TRBJ1-6	CASSWRNNSPLHF	TGTGCCAGCAGTTGGCGGAATAATTCACCCCTCCACTTT
-	-	TRBV4-2	TRBJ2-3	CASSQDRTDTQYF	TGTGCCAGCAGCCAAGATCGGACAGATACGCAGTATTTT
-	-	TRBV6-6	TRBJ1-2	CATTTGSLNYGYTF	TGTGCCACTACCACAGGGTCTCTTAACTATGGCTACACCTTC
-	few	TRBV21-1	TRBJ2-7	CASSSLTGSFYEQYF	TGTGCCAGCAGCAGTCTCACCGGGTCCTTTTACGAGCAGTACTTC
-	-	TRBV6-1	TRBJ2-7	CASSPPGLYEQYF	TGTGCCAGCAGTCCTCCGGGACTCTACGAGCAGTACTTC
-	-	TRBV6-5	TRBJ2-7	CASSRQGLGEQYF	TGTGCCAGCAGCCGGCAGGGCTTGGGAGAGCAGTACTTC
-	-	TRBV2	TRBJ1-2	CASSLVSRAGYTF	TGTGCCAGCAGTTTAGTTTCCAGGGCTGGCTACACCTTC
-	medium-sized	TRBV27	TRBJ1-2	CASRGSGTSYGYTF	TGTGCCAGCAGGGGATCCGGGACAAGCTATGGCTACACCTTC
-	-	TRBV4-3	TRBJ2-7	CASSQDRRTYEQYF	TGCGCCAGCAGCCAAGATCGCAGGACTTACGAGCAGTACTTC
TRBD1	-	TRBV5-6	TRBJ1-2	CASSFGQGVGYTF	TGTGCCAGCAGCTTTGGACAGGGGGTCGGCTACACCTTC
TRBD1	-	TRBV5-1	TRBJ1-6	CASNDRDNSPLHF	TGCGCCAGCAACGACAGGGATAATTCACCCCTCCACTTT
-	-	TRBV5-4	TRBJ1-1	CASSLSMGAVNTEAFF	TGTGCCAGCAGCTTGAGTATGGGGGCCGTGAACACTGAAGCTTTCTTT
TRBD1	-	TRBV19	TRBJ1-4	CASSIAQGDKDEKLFF	TGTGCCAGTAGTATAGCCCAGGGGGACAAGGATGAAAAACTGTTTTTT
TRBD1	once	TRBV11-2	TRBJ2-2	CASSLRQGNTGELFF	TGTGCCAGCAGCTTAAGACAGGGGAACACCGGGGAGCTGTTTTTT
TRBD1	few	TRBV28	TRBJ2-7	CASSYHWDRGTYEQYF	TGTGCCAGCAGTTACCATTGGGACAGGGGAACCTACGAGCAGTACTTC
-	-	TRBV19	TRBJ1-1	CASSNAVRGNTEAFF	TGTGCCAGTAGCAATGCAGTCAGGGGTAACACTGAAGCTTTCTTT